In this sample, the clone carrying this T cell receptor beta chain turned up a few times. Antigen specificity is unknown. This entry comes from a study of type 1 and type 2 diabetes patients. The V end lost 1 base, the J end lost 9 bases, and 12 bases lay between the germline ends. Germline V gene sequence: CDR1 SNHLY, CDR2 FYNNEI. The CDR3 is made up of 13 amino acids. Findings and caveats of the study: Both CD4+ and CD8+ type 2 diabetes repertoires showed significantly higher diversity than type 1. Highly-expanded CD4+ clones were few in type 2 diabetes, median one, roughly 4% of reads.

The PCR template was genomic DNA. Amplification of the beta chain CDR3 used 30 forward and 13 reverse multiplex primers. TCRdb re-called the multiplex PCR reads through MiXCR, storing one row per CDR3 protein. In the table there are approximately 260,000 distinct CDR3 sequences, roughly 44% of which are singletons. The V call is TRBV2, the J call TRBJ1-1, with D maybe TRBD1 (6 bases). The sample was peripheral blood mononuclear cells (PBMCs). The sequence came from a young man with type 2 diabetes. CDR3 nucleotide sequence: TGTGCCAGCAGTGAAGGGGGGGGGGGCAAAGCTTTCTTT. Amino acids: CASSEGGGGKAFF.